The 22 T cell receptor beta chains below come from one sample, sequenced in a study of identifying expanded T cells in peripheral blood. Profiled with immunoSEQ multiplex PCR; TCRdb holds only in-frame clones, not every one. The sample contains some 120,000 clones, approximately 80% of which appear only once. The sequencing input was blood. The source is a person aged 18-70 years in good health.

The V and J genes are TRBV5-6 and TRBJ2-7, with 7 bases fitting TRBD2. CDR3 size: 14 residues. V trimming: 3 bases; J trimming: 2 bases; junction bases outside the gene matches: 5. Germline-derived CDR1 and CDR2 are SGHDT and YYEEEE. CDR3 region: CASSSPAGAYEQYF. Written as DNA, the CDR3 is TGTGCCAGCAGCTCCCCCGCGGGGGCCTACGAGCAGTACTTC.

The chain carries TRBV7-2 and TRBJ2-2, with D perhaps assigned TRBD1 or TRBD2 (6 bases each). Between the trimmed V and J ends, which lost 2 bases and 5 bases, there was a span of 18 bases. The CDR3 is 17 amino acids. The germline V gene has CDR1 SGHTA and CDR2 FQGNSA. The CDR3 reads CASSLQLSGDITGELFF. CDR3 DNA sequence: TGTGCCAGCAGCTTACAACTGTCGGGGGACATTACCGGGGAGCTGTTTTTT.

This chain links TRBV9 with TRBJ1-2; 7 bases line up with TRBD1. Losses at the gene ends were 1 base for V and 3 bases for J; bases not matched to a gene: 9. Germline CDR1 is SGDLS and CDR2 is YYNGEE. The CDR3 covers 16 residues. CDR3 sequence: CASSVRGGGDDYGYTF. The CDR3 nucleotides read TGTGCCAGCAGCGTAAGAGGGGGCGGTGATGACTATGGCTACACCTTC.

The CDR3 sequence: CSVVGGATDTQYF. The CDR3 coding sequence is TGCAGCGTTGTCGGGGGCGCCACAGATACGCAGTATTTT. The chain recombines TRBV29-1 with TRBJ2-3; D may correspond to TRBD1 or TRBD2 (6 bases each). This CDR3 spans 13 amino acids. V dropped 4 bases and J dropped 2 bases, with 10 bases sitting between them. Germline loops: CDR1 SQVTM, CDR2 ANQGSEA.

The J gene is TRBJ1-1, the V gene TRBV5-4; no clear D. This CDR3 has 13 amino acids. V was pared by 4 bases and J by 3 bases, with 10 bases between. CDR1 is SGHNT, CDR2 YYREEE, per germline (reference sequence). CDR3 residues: CASSGGRDTEAFF. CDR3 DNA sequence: TGTGCCAGCAGCGGTGGACGAGACACTGAAGCTTTCTTT.

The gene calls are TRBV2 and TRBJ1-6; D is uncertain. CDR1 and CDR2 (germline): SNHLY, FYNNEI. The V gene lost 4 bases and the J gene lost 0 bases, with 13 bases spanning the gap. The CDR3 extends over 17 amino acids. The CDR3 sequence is CASSARLLSSYNSPLHF. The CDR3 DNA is TGTGCCAGCAGTGCCCGACTCCTGAGCTCCTATAATTCACCCCTCCACTTT.

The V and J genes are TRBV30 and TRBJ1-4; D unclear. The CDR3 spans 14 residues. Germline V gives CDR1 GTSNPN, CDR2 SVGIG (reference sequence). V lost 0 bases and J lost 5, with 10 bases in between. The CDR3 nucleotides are TGTGCCTGGAGTGTATTCCGCTCAAATGAAAAACTGTTTTTT. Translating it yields CAWSVFRSNEKLFF.

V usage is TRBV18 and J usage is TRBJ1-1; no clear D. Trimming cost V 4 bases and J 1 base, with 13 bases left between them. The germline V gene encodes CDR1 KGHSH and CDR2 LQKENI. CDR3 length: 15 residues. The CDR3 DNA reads TGTGCCAGCTCACGCGTAGGCCAGAGGAACACTGAAGCTTTCTTT. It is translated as CASSRVGQRNTEAFF.

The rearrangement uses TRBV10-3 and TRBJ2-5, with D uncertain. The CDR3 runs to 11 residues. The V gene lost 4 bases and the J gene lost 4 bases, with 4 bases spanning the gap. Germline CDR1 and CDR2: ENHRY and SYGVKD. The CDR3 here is CAISGGETQYF. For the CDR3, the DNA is TGTGCCATCAGTGGAGGAGAGACCCAGTACTTC.

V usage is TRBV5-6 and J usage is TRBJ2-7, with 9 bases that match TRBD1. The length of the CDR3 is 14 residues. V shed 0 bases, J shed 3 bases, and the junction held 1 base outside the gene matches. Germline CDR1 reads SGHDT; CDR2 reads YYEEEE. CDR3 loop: CASSLGDRVYEQYF. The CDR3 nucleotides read TGTGCCAGCAGCTTGGGGGACAGGGTCTACGAGCAGTACTTC.

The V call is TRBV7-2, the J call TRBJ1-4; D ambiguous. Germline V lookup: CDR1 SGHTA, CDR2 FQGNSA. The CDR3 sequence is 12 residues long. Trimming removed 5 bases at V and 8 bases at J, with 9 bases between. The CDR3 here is CASSPRTEKLFF. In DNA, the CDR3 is TGTGCCAGCAGCCCGCGGACCGAAAAACTGTTTTTT.

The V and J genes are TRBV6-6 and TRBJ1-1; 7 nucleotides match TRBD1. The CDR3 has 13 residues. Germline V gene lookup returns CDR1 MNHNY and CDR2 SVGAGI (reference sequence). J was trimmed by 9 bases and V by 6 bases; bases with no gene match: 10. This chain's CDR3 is CASSSHQGQKAFF. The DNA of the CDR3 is TGTGCCAGCAGCTCCCACCAGGGACAGAAAGCTTTCTTT.

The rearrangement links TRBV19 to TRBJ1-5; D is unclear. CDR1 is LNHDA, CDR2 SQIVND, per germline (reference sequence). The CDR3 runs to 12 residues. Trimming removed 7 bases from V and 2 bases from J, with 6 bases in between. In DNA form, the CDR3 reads TGTGCCAGTACAATGGGCAATCAGCCCCAGCATTTT. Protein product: CASTMGNQPQHF.

The DNA of the CDR3 is TGCGCCAGCAGGCTAGCGGGCACCTACGAGCAGTACTTC. It encodes CASRLAGTYEQYF. V usage is TRBV10-2 and J usage is TRBJ2-7, with 8 positions matching TRBD2. Germline CDR1 and CDR2: WSHSY and SAAADI. The CDR3 loop spans 13 amino acids. Trimming at V came to 6 bases and at J to 2 bases, leaving 3 bases not matched to a gene.

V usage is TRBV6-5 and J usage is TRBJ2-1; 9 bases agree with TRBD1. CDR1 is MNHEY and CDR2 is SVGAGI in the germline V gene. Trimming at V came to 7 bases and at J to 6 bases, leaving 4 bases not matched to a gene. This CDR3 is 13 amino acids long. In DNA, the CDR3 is TGTGCCAGCACCGGGACAGGGCTCAATGAGCAGTTCTTC. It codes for CASTGTGLNEQFF.

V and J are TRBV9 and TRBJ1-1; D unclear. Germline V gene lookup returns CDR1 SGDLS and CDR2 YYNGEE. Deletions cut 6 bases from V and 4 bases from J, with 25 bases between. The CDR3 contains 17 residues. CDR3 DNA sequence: TGTGCCAGCATCCCAATCCCCCCTTTGGGATGGGGCACTGAAGCTTTCTTT. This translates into CASIPIPPLGWGTEAFF.

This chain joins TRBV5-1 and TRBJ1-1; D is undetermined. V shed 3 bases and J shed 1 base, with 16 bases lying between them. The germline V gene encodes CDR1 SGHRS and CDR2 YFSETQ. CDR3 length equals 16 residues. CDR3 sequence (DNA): TGCGCCAGCAGCTCTAGGACTCCGGGAAGGAACACTGAAGCTTTCTTT. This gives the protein CASSSRTPGRNTEAFF.

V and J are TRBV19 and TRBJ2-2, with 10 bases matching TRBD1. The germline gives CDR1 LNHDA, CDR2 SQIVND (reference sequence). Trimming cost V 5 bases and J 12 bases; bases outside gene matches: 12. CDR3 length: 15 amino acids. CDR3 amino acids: CASSQLFSGQGQLFF. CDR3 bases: TGTGCCAGTAGTCAATTGTTCTCGGGACAGGGGCAGCTGTTTTTT.

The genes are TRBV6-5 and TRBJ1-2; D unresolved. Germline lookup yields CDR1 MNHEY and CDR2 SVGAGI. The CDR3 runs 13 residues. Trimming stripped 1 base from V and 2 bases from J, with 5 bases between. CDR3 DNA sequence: TGTGCCAGCAGTTACTTAAGCAACTATGGCTACACCTTC. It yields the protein CASSYLSNYGYTF.

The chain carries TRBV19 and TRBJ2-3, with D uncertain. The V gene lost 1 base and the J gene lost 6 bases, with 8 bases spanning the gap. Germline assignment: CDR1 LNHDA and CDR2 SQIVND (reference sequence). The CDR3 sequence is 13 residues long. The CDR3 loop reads CASSIGNKDTQYF. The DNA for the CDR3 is TGTGCCAGTAGTATAGGAAACAAGGATACGCAGTATTTT. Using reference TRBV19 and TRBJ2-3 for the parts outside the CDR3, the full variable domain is DGGITQSPKYLFRKEGQNVTLSCEQNLNHDAMYWYRQDPGQGLRLIYYSQIVNDFQKGDIAEGYSVSREKKESFPLTVTSAQKNPTAFYLCASSIGNKDTQYFGPGTRLTVL.

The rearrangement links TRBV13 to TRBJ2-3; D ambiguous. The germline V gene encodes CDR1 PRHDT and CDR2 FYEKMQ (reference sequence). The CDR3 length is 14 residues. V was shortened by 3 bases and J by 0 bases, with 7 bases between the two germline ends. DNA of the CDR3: TGTGCCAGCAGCTTGACGAGAAGCACAGATACGCAGTATTTT. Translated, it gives CASSLTRSTDTQYF. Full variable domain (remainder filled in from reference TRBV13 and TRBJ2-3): AAGVIQSPRHLIKEKRETATLKCYPIPRHDTVYWYQQGPGQDPQFLISFYEKMQSDKGSIPDRFSAQQFSDYHSELNMSSLELGDSALYFCASSLTRSTDTQYFGPGTRLTVL.

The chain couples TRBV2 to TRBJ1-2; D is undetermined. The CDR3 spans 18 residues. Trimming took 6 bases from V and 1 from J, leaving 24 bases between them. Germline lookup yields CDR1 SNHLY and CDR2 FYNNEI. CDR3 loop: CASSAYNIGVKGNYGYTF. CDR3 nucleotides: TGTGCCAGCAGCGCGTACAACATAGGAGTGAAGGGTAACTATGGCTACACCTTC.